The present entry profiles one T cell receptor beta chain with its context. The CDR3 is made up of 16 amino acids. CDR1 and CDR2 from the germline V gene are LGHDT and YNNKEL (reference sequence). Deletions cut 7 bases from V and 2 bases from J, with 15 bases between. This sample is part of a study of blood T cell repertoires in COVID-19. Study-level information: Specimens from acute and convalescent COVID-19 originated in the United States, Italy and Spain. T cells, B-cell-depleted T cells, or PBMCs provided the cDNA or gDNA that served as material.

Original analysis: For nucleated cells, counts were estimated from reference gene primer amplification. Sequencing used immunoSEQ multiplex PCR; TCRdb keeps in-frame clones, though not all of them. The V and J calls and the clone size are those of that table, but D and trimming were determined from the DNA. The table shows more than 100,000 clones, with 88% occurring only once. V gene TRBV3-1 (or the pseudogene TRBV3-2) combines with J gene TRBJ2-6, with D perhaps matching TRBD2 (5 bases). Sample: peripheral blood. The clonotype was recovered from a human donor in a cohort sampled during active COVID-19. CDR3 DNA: TGTGCCAGCATTACGTCCCGACTACCTGGGGCCAACGTCCTGACTTTC. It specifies CASITSRLPGANVLTF.